Sequencing of this T cell receptor (beta chain) was carried out in a study of T cell responses to AZD1222 COVID-19 vaccine. Broader study findings: Scientists sampled the repertoires only once the peak T cell response had passed. Reportedly, close to half of spike-specific TCRs are directed against unmutated variant regions. Only a handful of AZD1222 recipients, roughly 6 in all, had baseline seropositivity.

In regard to this clone: Its target is unknown.

CDR1 and CDR2 (germline): ENHRY, SYGVKD. CDR3 length equals 16 residues. V was shortened by 6 bases and J by 1 base, with 17 bases between the two germline ends. The table came from immunoSEQ multiplex PCR; TCRdb's copy has only in-frame clones and leaves some out. The sample lists about 97,000 clones; roughly 91% were seen once. This TCR derives from an adult in good health. The sequenced sample was peripheral blood, obtained on day 0 of AZD1222 vaccination. The chain uses TRBV10-3 and TRBJ2-3, with a tentative D call TRBD2 (5 bases). CDR3 protein: CAIRATGEGGTDTQYF. CDR3 coding DNA: TGTGCCATCAGGGCGACTGGAGAGGGAGGCACAGATACGCAGTATTTT.